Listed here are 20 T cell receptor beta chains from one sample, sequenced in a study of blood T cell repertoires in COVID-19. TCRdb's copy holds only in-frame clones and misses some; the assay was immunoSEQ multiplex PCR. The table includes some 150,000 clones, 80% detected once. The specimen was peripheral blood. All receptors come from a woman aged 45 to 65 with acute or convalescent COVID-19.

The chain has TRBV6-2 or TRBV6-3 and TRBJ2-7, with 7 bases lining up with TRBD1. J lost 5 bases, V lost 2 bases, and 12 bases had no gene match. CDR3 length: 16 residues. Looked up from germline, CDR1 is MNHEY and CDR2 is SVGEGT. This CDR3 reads CASSYLLTGPTDEQYF. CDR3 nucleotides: TGTGCCAGCAGTTACCTACTGACAGGGCCTACAGACGAGCAGTACTTC.

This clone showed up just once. The CDR3 nucleotides are TGTGCCAGCAGTTACTCGACTGTGCAGGGCTATGGCTACACCTTC. This sequence encodes CASSYSTVQGYGYTF. The chain uses TRBV6-5 and TRBJ1-2, with D possibly TRBD1 on 5 matching bases. The CDR3 is 15 amino acids. Trimming removed 0 bases at V and 4 bases at J, with 12 bases between. Germline V gene sequence: CDR1 MNHEY, CDR2 SVGAGI.

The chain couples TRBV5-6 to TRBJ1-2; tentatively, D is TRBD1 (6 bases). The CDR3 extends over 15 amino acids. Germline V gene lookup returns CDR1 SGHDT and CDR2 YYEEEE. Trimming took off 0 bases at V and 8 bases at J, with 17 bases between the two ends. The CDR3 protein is CASSLDRGMGYGYTF. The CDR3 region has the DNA TGTGCCAGCAGCTTGGATAGGGGGATGGGATACGGCTACACCTTC.

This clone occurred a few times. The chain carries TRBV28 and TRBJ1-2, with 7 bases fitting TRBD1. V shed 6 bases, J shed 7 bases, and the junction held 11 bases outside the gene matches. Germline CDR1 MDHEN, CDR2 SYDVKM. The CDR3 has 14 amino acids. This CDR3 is CASRNRQGNAGYTF. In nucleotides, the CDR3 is TGTGCCAGCAGGAACCGACAGGGAAATGCTGGCTACACCTTC.

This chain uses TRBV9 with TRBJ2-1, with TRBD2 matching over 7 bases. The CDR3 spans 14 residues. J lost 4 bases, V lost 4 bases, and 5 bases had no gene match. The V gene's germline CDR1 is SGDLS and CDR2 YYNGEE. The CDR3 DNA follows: TGTGCCAGCAGCCGCGGGGGAGGATACAATGAGCAGTTCTTC. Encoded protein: CASSRGGGYNEQFF. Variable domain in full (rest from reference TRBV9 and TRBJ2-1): DSGVTQTPKHLITATGQRVTLRCSPRSGDLSVYWYQQSLDQGLQFLIQYYNGEERAKGNILERFSAQQFPDLHSELNLSSLELGDSALYFCASSRGGGYNEQFFGPGTRLTVL.

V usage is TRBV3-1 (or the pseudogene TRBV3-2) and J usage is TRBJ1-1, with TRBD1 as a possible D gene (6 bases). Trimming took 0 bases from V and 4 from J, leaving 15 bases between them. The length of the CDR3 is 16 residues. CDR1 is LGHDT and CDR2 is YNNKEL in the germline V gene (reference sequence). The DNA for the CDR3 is TGTGCCAGCAGCCAAGAGCAGGGGTATCAGGCCACTGAAGCTTTCTTT. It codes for CASSQEQGYQATEAFF.

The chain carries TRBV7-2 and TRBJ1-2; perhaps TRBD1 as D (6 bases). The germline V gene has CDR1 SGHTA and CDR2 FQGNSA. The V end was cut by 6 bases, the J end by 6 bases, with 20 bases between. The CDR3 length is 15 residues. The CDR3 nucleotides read TGTGCCAGCAGTTCCCACGGGGGGCGGACAGATGGCTACACCTTC. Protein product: CASSSHGGRTDGYTF.

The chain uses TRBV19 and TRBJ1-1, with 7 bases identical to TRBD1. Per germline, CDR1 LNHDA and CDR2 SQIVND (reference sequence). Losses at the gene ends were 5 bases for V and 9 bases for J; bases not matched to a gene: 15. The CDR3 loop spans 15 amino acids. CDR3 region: CASSEPSTGRFKAFF. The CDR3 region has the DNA TGTGCCAGTAGTGAGCCCTCGACAGGGAGGTTTAAAGCTTTCTTT.

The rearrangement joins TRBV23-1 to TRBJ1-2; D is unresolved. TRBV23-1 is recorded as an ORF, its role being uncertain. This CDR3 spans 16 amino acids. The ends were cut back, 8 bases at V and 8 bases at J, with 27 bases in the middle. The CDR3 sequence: CASAYGSPEGLEGYTF. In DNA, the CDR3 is TGCGCCAGCGCCTACGGTTCCCCAGAGGGCCTAGAGGGCTACACCTTC.

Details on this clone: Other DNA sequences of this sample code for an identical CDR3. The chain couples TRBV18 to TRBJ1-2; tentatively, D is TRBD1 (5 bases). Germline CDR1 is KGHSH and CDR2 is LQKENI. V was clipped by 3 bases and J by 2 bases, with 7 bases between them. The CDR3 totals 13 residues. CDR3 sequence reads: CASSPDRNYGYTF. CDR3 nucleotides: TGTGCCAGCTCACCCGACAGAAACTATGGCTACACCTTC.

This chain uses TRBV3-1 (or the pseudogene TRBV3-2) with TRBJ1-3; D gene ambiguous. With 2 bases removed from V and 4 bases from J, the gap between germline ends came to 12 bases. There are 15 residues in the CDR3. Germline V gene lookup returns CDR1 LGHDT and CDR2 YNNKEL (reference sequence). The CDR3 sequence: CASSQTRDLGNTIYF. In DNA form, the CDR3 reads TGTGCCAGCAGCCAAACTCGCGACTTAGGAAACACCATATATTTT.

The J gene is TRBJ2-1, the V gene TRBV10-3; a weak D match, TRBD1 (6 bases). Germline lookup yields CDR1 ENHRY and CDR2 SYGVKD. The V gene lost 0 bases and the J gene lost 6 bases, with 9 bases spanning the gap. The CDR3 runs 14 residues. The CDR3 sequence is CAISESRGGNEQFF. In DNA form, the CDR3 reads TGTGCCATCAGTGAGTCGAGAGGGGGCAATGAGCAGTTCTTC.

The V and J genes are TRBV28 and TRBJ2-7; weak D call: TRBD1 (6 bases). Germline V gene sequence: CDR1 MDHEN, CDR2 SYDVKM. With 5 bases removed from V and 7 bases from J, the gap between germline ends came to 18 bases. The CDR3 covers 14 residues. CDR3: CASSPGTTGAEQYF. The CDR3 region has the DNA TGTGCCAGCAGTCCCGGGACAACTGGGGCGGAGCAGTACTTC.

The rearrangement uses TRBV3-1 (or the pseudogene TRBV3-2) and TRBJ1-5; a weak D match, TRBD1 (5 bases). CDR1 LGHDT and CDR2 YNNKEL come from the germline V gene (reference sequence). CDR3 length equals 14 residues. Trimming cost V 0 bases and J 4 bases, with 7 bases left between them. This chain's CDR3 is CASSQDRGNQPQHF. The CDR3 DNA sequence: TGTGCCAGCAGCCAAGATCGGGGGAATCAGCCCCAGCATTTT.

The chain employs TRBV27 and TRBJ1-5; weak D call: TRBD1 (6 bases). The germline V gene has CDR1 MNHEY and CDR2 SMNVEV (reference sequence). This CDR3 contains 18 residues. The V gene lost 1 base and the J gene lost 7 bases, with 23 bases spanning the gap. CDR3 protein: CASSLFDAGTLTLQPQHF. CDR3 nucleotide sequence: TGTGCCAGCAGTTTATTCGATGCTGGGACACTCACCTTGCAGCCCCAGCATTTT.

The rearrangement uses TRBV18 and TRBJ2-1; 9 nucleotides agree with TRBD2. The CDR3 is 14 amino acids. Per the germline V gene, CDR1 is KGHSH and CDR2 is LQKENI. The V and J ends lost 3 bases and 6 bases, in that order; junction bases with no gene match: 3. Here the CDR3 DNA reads TGTGCCAGCTCACCCCCGACTAGCGGCAATGAGCAGTTCTTC. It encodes CASSPPTSGNEQFF.

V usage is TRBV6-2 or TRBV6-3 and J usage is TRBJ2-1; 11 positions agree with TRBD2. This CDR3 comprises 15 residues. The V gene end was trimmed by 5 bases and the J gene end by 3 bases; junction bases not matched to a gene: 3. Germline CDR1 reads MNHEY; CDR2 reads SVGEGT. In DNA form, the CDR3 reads TGTGCCAGCAGTCCCGGGACTAGCGGCTACAATGAGCAGTTCTTC. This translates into CASSPGTSGYNEQFF.

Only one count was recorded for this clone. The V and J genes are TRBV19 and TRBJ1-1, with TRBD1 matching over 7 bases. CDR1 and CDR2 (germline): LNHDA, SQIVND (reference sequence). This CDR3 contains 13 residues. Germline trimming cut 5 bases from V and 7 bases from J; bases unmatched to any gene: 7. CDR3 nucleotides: TGTGCCAGTAGTGCTGACAGGGCGGGTGAAGCTTTCTTT. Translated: CASSADRAGEAFF.

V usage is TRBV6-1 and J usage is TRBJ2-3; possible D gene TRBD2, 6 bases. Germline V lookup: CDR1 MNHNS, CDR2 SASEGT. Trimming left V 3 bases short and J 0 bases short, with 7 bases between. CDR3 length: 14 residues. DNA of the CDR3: TGTGCCAGCAGTGAGGGGGGAAGCACAGATACGCAGTATTTT. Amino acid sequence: CASSEGGSTDTQYF.

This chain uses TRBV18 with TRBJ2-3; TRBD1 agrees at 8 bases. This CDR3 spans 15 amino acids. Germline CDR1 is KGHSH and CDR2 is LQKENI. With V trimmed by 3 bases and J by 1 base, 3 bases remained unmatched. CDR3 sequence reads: CASSPQGAGTDTQYF. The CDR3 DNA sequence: TGTGCCAGCTCACCGCAGGGGGCCGGCACAGATACGCAGTATTTT.